This T cell receptor beta chain appears in the sequencing data of a study of T cell responses to AZD1222 COVID-19 vaccine. Notes on the study in general: Among the donors, most were white British and more were female, and clonal diversity was possibly underestimated. It was only after the peak T cell response that any repertoires were sampled.

Sequencing used immunoSEQ multiplex PCR; TCRdb keeps in-frame clones, though not all of them. The repertoire includes tens of thousands of clones, about 90% of them detected once, and just under 5% sits in the top ten. On this clone: Its antigen remains unknown.

The germline V gene has CDR1 WNHNN and CDR2 SYGVQD (reference sequence). This CDR3 has 15 amino acids. V was shortened by 5 bases and J by 0 bases, with 13 bases between the two germline ends. This clonotype was obtained from an adult in good health. The sequencing here drew on peripheral blood, taken on day 0 of AZD1222 vaccination. The chain employs TRBV10-1 and TRBJ1-1; the D is unclear. The CDR3 DNA reads as TGCGCCAGCAGTAGTGGCGGGAACATGAACACTGAAGCTTTCTTT. Its protein product is CASSSGGNMNTEAFF.